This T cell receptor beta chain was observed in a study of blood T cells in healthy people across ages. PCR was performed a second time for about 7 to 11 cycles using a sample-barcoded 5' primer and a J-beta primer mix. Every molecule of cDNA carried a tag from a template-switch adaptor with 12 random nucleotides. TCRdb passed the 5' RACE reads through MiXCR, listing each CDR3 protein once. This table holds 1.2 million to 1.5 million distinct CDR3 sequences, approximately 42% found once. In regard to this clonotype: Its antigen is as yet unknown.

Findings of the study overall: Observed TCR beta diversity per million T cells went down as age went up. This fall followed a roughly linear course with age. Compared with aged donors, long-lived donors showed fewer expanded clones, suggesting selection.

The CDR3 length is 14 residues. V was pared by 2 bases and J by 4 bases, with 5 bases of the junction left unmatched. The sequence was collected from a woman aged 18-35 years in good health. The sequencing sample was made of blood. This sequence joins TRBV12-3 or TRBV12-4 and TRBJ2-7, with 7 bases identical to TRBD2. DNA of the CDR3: TGTGCCAGCAGTTTACGACGGGGGGAATACGAGCAGTACTTC. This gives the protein CASSLRRGEYEQYF.